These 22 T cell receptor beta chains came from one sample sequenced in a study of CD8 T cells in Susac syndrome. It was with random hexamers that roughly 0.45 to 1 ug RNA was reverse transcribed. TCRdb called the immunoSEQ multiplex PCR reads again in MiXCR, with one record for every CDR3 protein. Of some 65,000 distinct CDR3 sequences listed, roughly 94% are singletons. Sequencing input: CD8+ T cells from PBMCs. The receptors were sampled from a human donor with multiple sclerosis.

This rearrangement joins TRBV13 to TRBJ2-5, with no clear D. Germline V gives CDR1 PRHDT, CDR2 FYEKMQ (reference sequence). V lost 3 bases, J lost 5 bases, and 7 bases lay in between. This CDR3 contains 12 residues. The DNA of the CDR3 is TGTGCCAGCAGCTTCCGGGCGGAGACCCAGTACTTC. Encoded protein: CASSFRAETQYF.

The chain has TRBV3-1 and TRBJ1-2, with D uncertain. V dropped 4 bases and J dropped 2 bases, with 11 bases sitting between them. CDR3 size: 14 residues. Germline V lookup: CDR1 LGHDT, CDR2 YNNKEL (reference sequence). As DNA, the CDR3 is TGTGCCAGCAGCCCCAGTAGGTACAACTATGGCTACACCTTC. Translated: CASSPSRYNYGYTF.

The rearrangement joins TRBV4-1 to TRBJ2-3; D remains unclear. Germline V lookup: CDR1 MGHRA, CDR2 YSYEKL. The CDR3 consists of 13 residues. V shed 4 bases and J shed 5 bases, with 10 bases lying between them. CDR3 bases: TGCGCCAGCAGCCCCCTAACGGAAGATACGCAGTATTTT. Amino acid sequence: CASSPLTEDTQYF.

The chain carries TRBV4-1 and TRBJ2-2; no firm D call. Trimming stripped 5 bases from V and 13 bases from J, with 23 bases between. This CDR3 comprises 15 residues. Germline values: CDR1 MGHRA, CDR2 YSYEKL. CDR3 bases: TGCGCCAGCAGCAGGCCTGGGTACTGGTACCGCGGGCTGTTTTTT. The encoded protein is CASSRPGYWYRGLFF.

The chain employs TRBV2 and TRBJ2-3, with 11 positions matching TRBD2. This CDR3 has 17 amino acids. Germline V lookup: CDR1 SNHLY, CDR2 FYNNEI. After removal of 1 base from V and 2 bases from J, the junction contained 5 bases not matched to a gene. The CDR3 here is CASSEEVAGGITDTQYF. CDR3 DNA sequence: TGTGCCAGCAGTGAAGAAGTAGCGGGAGGGATCACAGATACGCAGTATTTT.

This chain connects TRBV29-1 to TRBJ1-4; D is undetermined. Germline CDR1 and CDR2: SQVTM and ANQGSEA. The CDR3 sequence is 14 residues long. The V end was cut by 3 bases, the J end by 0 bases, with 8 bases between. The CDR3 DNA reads TGCAGCGTTGATAGCCCGGCAACTAATGAAAAACTGTTTTTT. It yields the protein CSVDSPATNEKLFF.

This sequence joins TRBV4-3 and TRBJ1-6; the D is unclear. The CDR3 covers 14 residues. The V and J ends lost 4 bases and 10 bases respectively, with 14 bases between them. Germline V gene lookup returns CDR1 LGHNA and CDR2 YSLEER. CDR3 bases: TGCGCCAGCAGCCTAAGCCCGGTGGACTCACCCCTCCACTTT. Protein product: CASSLSPVDSPLHF.

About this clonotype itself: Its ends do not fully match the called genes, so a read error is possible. CDR3 in amino acids: CSVEDYGYTF. Written as DNA, the CDR3 is TGCAGCGTTGAAGACTACGGCTACACCTTC. The chain has TRBV29-1 and TRBJ1-2; no reliable D call. The CDR3 spans 10 residues. The V gene's germline CDR1 is SQVTM and CDR2 ANQGSEA.

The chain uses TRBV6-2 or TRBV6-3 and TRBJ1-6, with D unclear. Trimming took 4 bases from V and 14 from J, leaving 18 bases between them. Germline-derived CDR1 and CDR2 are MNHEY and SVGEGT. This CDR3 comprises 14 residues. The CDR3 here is CASSLSSFSGSLHF. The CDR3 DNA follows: TGTGCCAGCAGTTTATCGTCGTTTAGCGGGTCCCTCCACTTT.

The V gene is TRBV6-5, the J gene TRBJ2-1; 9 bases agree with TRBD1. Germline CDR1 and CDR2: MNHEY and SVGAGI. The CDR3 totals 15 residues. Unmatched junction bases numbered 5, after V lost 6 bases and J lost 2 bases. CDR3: CASRNGQGPYNEQFF. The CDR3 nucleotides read TGTGCCAGCAGGAACGGACAGGGGCCCTACAATGAGCAGTTCTTC.

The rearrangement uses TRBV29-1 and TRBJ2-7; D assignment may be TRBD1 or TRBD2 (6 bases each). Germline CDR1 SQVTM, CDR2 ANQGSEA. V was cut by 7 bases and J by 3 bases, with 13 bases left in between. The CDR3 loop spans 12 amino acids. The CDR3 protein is CSGRGQNYEQYF. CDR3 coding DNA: TGCAGCGGGAGGGGACAAAACTACGAGCAGTACTTC.

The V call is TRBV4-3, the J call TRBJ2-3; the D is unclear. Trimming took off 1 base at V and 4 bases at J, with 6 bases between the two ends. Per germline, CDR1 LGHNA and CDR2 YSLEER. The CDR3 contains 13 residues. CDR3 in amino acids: CASSQGGSDTQYF. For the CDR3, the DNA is TGCGCCAGCAGCCAAGGGGGATCAGATACGCAGTATTTT.

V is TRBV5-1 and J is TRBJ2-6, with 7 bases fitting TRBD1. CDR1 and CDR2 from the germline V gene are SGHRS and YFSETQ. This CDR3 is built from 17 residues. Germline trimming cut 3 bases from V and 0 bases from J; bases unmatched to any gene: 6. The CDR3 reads CASSSGQAPSGANVLTF. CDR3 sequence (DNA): TGCGCCAGCAGCTCCGGACAGGCACCCTCTGGGGCCAACGTCCTGACTTTC.

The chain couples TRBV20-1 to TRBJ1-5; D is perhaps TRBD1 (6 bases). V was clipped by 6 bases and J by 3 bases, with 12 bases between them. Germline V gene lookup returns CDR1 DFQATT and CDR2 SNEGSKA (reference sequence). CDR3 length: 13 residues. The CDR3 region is CSARGQHNQPQHF. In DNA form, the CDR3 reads TGCAGTGCCCGCGGACAGCACAATCAGCCCCAGCATTTT.

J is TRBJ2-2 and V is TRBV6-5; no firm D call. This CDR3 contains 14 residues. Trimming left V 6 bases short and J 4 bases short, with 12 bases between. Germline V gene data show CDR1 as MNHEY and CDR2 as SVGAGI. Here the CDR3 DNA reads TGTGCCAGCAGACCCTCACAGACCACCGGGGAGCTGTTTTTT. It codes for CASRPSQTTGELFF.

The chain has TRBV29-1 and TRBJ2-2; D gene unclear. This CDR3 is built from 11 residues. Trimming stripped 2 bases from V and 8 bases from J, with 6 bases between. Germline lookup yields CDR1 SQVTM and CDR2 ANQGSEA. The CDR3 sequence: CSVELVGELFF. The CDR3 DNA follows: TGCAGCGTTGAACTGGTTGGGGAGCTGTTTTTT.

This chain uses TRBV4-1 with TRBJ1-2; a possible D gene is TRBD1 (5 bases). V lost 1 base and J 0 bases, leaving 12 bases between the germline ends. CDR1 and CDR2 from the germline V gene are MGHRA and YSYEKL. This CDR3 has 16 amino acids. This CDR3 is CASSQVPGRANYGYTF. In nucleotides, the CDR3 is TGCGCCAGCAGCCAAGTTCCGGGCAGGGCTAACTATGGCTACACCTTC.

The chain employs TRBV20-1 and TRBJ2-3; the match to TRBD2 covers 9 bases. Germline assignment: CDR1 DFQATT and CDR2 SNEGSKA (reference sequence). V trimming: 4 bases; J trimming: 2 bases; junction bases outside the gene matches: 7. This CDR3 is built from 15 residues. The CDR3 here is CSAKLGGGDTDTQYF. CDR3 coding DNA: TGCAGTGCTAAGCTTGGCGGGGGGGACACAGATACGCAGTATTTT.

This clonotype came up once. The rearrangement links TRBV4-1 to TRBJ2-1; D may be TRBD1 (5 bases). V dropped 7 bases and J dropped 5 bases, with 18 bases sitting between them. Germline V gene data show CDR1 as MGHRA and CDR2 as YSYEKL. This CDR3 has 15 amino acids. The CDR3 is CASKGPRQIDNEQFF. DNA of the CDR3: TGCGCCAGCAAGGGGCCGAGGCAAATCGACAATGAGCAGTTCTTC.

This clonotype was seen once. CDR3 residues: CASSLVLGGSAGELFF. The CDR3 DNA sequence: TGTGCCAGCAGCTTGGTTCTCGGCGGGAGCGCCGGGGAGCTGTTTTTT. The V and J genes are TRBV11-2 and TRBJ2-2, with 7 bases aligning to TRBD2. Trimming took 3 bases from V and 6 from J; bases not matched to a gene: 10. CDR1 SGHAT and CDR2 FQNNGV come from the germline V gene. The CDR3 sequence is 16 residues long.

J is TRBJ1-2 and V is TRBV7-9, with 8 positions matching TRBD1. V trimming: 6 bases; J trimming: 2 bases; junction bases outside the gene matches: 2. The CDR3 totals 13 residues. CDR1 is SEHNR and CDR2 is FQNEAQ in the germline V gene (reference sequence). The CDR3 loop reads CASRGDRNYGYTF. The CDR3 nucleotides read TGTGCCAGCAGGGGGGACAGGAACTATGGCTACACCTTC.

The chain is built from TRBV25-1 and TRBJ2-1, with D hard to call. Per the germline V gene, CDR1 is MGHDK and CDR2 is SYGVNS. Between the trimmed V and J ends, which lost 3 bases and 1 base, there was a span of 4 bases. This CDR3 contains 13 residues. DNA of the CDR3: TGTGCCAGCAGTGATTCGTCCTACAATGAGCAGTTCTTC. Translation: CASSDSSYNEQFF.